This T cell receptor beta chain was identified in a study of T cells in Graves' hyperthyroidism and ophthalmopathy. Notes on the study in general: Blood samples included most of the expanded thyroid clonotypes exceeding 0.001.

Uncontrolled infection, other autoimmune disease, pregnancy and lactation each barred patients from inclusion. Extraction of PBMCs used approximately 10 ml of fresh peripheral blood. The source material, RNA transcripts, was used to amplify TCR beta CDR3 regions. RT-PCR in the first round (using the HTBI primer set) targeted the TCR CDR3. Via MiXCR, TCRdb re-called the multiplex PCR reads, giving one row per CDR3 protein. Among 410,000 or so distinct CDR3 sequences, under 15% were seen once, and the ten largest hold around 13%. This clonotype was seen a handful of times. The antigen remains unidentified. The specimen was blood. This sequence was found in a man between 18 and 35 years old with Graves' ophthalmopathy.

The CDR3 DNA reads TGTGCCAGTAGTATCTTGATTAATCAGCCCCAGCATTTT. This translates into CASSILINQPQHF. The chain couples TRBV11-2 to TRBJ1-5; D is uncertain. Deletions cut 9 bases from V and 4 bases from J, with 13 bases between. Looked up from germline, CDR1 is SGHAT and CDR2 is FQNNGV. The CDR3 runs to 13 residues.